This T cell receptor (beta chain) was recorded in a study of human T cells and chemical hapten exposure. Each CDR3 protein is one row after TCRdb ran MiXCR on the RACE reads. The sample lists roughly 180,000 distinct CDR3 sequences; more than 14% were seen once. This clonotype was counted a few times. Its antigen is still unknown. Time point reported: patch test 1, 2 weeks after DPC sensitization. Sample treatment: therapeutic diphenylcyclopropenone sensitization with weekly scalp DPC. Extraction of total RNA was performed on unfractionated whole blood. The CDR3 is made up of 19 amino acids. Germline lookup yields CDR1 SGHNT and CDR2 YYREEE (reference sequence). Trimming removed 4 bases from V and 6 bases from J; junction bases left unmatched: 21. General study results and limits: There was no change with DPC sensitization in TCRs above 1 in 1000 frequency.

The specimen comprised whole blood, sampled in connection with sensitization to the hapten diphenylcyclopropenone (DPC). This chain joins TRBV5-4 and TRBJ2-1; 8 bases are shared with TRBD1. The source is a woman aged 25-40 years with alopecia areata. Some clones in this sample may be carry-over from other donors' samples. This CDR3 reads CASSMGGQGAALNPNEQFF. In nucleotides, the CDR3 is TGTGCCAGCAGCATGGGGGGTCAGGGGGCGGCCCTAAACCCCAATGAGCAGTTCTTC.